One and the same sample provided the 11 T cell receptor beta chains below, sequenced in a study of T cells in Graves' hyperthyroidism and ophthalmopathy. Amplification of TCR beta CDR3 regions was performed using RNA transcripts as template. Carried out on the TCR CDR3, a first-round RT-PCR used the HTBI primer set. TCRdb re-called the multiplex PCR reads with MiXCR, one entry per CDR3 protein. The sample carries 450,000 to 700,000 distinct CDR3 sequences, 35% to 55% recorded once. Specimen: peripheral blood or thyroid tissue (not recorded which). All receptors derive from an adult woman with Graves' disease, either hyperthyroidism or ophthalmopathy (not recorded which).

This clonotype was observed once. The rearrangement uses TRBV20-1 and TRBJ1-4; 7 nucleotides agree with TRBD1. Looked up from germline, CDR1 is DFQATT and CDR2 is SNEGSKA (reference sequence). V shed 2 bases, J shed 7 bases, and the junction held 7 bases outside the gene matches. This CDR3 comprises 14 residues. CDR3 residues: CSARPGQVVEKLFF. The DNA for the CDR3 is TGCAGTGCTAGACCCGGACAGGTGGTTGAAAAACTGTTTTTT.

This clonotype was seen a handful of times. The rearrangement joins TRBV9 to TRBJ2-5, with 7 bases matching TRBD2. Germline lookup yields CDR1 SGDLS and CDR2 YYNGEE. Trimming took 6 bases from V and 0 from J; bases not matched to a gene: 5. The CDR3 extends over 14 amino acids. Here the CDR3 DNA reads TGTGCCAGCACCGCCGGGGGGAACCAAGAGACCCAGTACTTC. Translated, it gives CASTAGGNQETQYF.

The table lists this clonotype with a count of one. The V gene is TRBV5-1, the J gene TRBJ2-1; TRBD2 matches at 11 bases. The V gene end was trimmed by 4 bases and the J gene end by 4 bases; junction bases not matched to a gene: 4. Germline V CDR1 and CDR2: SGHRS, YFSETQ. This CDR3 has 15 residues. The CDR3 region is CASSESSGRYNEQFF. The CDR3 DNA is TGCGCCAGCAGCGAATCTAGCGGGAGGTACAATGAGCAGTTCTTC.

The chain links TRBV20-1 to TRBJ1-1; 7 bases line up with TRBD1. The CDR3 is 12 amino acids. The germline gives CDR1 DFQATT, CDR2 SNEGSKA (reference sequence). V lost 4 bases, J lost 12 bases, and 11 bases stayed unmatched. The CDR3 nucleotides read TGCAGTGCTAAAGGGCAGGGGGTCAGTACTTTCTTT. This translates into CSAKGQGVSTFF.

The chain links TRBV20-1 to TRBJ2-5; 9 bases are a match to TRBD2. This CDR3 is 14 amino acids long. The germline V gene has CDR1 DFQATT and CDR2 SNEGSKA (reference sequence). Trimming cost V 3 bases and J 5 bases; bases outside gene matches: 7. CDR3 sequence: CSASLAGMMETQYF. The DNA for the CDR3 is TGCAGTGCTAGTCTAGCGGGGATGATGGAGACCCAGTACTTC.

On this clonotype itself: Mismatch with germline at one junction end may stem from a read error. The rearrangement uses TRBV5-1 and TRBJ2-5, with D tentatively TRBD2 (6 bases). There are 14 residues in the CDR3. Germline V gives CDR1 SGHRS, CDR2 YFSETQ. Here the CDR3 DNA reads TGTGCCAGCAGCTTAGCCTCTAGCGCGGAGACCCAGTACTTC. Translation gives CASSLASSAETQYF.

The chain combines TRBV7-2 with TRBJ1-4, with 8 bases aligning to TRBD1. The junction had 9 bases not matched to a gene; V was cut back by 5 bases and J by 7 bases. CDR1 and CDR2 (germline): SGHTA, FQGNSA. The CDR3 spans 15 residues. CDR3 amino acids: CASSRQDRGGEKLFF. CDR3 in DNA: TGTGCCAGCAGCCGACAAGACAGGGGTGGTGAAAAACTGTTTTTT.

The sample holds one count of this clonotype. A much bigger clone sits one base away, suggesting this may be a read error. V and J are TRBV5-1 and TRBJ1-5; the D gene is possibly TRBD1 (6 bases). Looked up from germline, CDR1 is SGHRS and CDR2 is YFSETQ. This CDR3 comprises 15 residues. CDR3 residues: CACSLLGGPGQPQHF. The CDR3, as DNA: TGCGCCTGCAGCTTGTTGGGGGGGCCGGGTCAGCCCCAGCATTTT.

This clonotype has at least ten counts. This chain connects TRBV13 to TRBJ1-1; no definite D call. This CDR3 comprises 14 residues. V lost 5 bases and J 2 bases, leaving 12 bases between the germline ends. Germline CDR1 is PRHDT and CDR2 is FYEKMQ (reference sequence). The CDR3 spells CASSTLQLNTEAFF. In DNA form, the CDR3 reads TGTGCCAGCAGCACCCTACAGTTAAACACTGAAGCTTTCTTT.

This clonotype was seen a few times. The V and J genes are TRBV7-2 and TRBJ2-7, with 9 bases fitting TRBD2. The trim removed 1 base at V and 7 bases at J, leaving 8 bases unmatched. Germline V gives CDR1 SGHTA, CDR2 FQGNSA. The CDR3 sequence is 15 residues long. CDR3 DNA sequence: TGTGCCAGCAGCTTAGGAAGCGGGAGGACGGGAGAGCAGTACTTC. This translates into CASSLGSGRTGEQYF.

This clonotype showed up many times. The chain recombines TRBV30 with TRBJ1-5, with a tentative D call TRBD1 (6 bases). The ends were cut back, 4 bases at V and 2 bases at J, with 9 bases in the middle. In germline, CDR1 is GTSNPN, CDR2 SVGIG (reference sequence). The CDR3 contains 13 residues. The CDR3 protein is CAWTRQGNQPQHF. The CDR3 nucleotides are TGTGCCTGGACCCGACAGGGCAATCAGCCCCAGCATTTT.